The entry below gives a single T cell receptor (beta chain) sequence along with its context. In germline, CDR1 is SQVTM, CDR2 ANQGSEA. J was trimmed by 1 base and V by 6 bases; bases with no gene match: 3. This CDR3 has 12 amino acids. The data derive from a study of T-cell memory formation after mild COVID-19. Each CDR3 protein gets one entry after TCRdb re-called the 5' RACE reads with MiXCR. This table holds 400,000 to 550,000 distinct CDR3 sequences, 20% to 25% found once. This clonotype was sampled from an adult woman who had mild COVID-19 (a few samples of this study predate the infection). Cell type and time point are not known. The source material was PBMCs or a T cell subset sorted from them (not recorded which). The rearrangement uses TRBV29-1 and TRBJ2-7; 7 nucleotides align to TRBD1. DNA for the CDR3: TGCAGCGTATCCAGGGGGTCCTACGAGCAGTACTTC. The encoded protein is CSVSRGSYEQYF.